One sample yielded the 24 T cell receptor beta chains listed below, sequenced in a study of radiation and T cells in renal cell carcinoma. Specified treatment: treatment-naive control, cytoreductive nephrectomy. Repertoires were generated with immunoSEQ multiplex PCR, while TCRdb's copy carries only in-frame clones and drops some. This sample has 20,000 to 30,000 clones, with nearly 60% found just once. The source was tumor tissue, collected from a patient whose treatment was nephrectomy without radiotherapy. These receptors were obtained from a man in his forties with renal cell carcinoma.

The V call is TRBV27, the J call TRBJ2-6; tentatively, D is TRBD2 (5 bases). Trimming took off 6 bases at V and 2 bases at J, with 14 bases between the two ends. Per the germline V gene, CDR1 is MNHEY and CDR2 is SMNVEV (reference sequence). The CDR3 is 16 amino acids. CDR3 region: CASSLGLEAGANVLTF. In nucleotides, the CDR3 is TGTGCCAGCAGCTTAGGGCTGGAGGCTGGGGCCAACGTCCTGACTTTC.

V and J are TRBV27 and TRBJ2-7; 10 bases align to TRBD1. V shed 4 bases and J 7 bases; nucleotides not matched to a gene: 10. This CDR3 contains 15 residues. The germline gives CDR1 MNHEY, CDR2 SMNVEV (reference sequence). CDR3 amino acids: CASSSPGQGHGEQYF. Written as DNA, the CDR3 is TGTGCCAGCAGTTCACCGGGACAGGGGCATGGGGAGCAGTACTTC.

This clone was detected a few times. The genes are TRBV7-8 and TRBJ2-2; D not resolved. V shed 2 bases and J shed 6 bases, with 4 bases lying between them. Germline CDR1 and CDR2: SGHVS and FQNEAQ. The CDR3 length is 12 residues. The CDR3 nucleotides read TGTGCCAGCAGCTTATTCGCCGGGGAGCTGTTTTTT. Translated: CASSLFAGELFF. The full variable domain, completed using reference TRBV7-8 and TRBJ2-2, is GAGVSQSPRYKVAKRGQDVALRCDPISGHVSLFWYQQALGQGPEFLTYFQNEAQLDKSGLPSDRFFAERPEGSVSTLKIQRTQQEDSAVYLCASSLFAGELFFGEGSRLTVL.

The chain uses TRBV19 and TRBJ1-4; 7 bases are shared with TRBD1. The trim removed 5 bases at V and 7 bases at J, leaving 10 bases unmatched. The CDR3 length is 15 residues. The germline gives CDR1 LNHDA, CDR2 SQIVND (reference sequence). CDR3 sequence (DNA): TGTGCCAGTAGTGGTCTTACCCAGGGGGGTGAAAAACTGTTTTTT. As protein: CASSGLTQGGEKLFF.

The CDR3 nucleotides are TGTGCCAGCAGCCCAGGGGGGGGGCGCGTGAACTATGGCTACACCTTC. Protein: CASSPGGGRVNYGYTF. The rearrangement links TRBV7-8 to TRBJ1-2; 7 bases agree with TRBD1. Germline CDR1 and CDR2: SGHVS and FQNEAQ. The CDR3 has 16 amino acids. The V segment lost 5 bases and the J segment 2 bases; nucleotides outside the gene matches: 11.

V gene TRBV28 combines with J gene TRBJ1-1; TRBD1 matches at 7 bases. The CDR3 extends over 17 amino acids. The V gene's germline CDR1 is MDHEN and CDR2 SYDVKM. Unmatched junction bases numbered 11, after V lost 4 bases and J lost 0 bases. Written as DNA, the CDR3 is TGTGCCAGCAGTTCCAGCCGAGGGACAGTTATGAACACTGAAGCTTTCTTT. This translates into CASSSSRGTVMNTEAFF. The full variable domain, completed using reference TRBV28 and TRBJ1-1, is DVKVTQSSRYLVKRTGEKVFLECVQDMDHENMFWYRQDPGLGLRLIYFSYDVKMKEKGDIPEGYSVSREKKERFSLILESASTNQTSMYLCASSSSRGTVMNTEAFFGQGTRLTVV.

This clone was seen a handful of times. This rearrangement joins TRBV9 to TRBJ1-2; a weak D match, TRBD1 (5 bases). V lost 4 bases and J lost 6, with 13 bases in between. This CDR3 spans 13 amino acids. Germline V gene lookup returns CDR1 SGDLS and CDR2 YYNGEE. CDR3 sequence: CASSNFQGDGYTF. In nucleotides, the CDR3 is TGTGCCAGCAGCAACTTCCAAGGGGATGGCTACACCTTC.

The chain joins TRBV7-9 to TRBJ1-1; D is perhaps TRBD1 (5 bases). Germline assignment: CDR1 SEHNR and CDR2 FQNEAQ (reference sequence). CDR3 length: 12 residues. Trimming removed 7 bases from V and 8 bases from J, with 14 bases in between. CDR3 amino acids: CASNRDGSEAFF. CDR3 DNA: TGTGCCAGCAACCGGGACGGATCAGAAGCTTTCTTT.

This chain joins TRBV30 and TRBJ1-1; D remains ambiguous. The germline V gene encodes CDR1 GTSNPN and CDR2 SVGIG (reference sequence). This CDR3 contains 13 residues. Trimming cost V 1 base and J 1 base, with 7 bases left between them. CDR3 protein: CAWSALTNTEAFF. CDR3 DNA sequence: TGTGCCTGGAGTGCACTGACGAACACTGAAGCTTTCTTT.

This clone is categorized as medium-sized. The rearrangement joins TRBV27 to TRBJ2-4; 8 bases line up with TRBD1. The CDR3 runs 17 residues. J gave up 1 base and V 3 bases, and 8 bases lay outside the gene matches. Germline V gives CDR1 MNHEY, CDR2 SMNVEV (reference sequence). The CDR3 region is CASSFSQGAMAKNIQYF. DNA for the CDR3: TGTGCCAGCAGTTTCTCCCAGGGGGCGATGGCCAAAAACATTCAGTACTTC.

This clone was seen a few times. The chain uses TRBV4-2 and TRBJ2-6; D call uncertain. This CDR3 contains 15 residues. Germline V gene sequence: CDR1 LGHNA, CDR2 YNFKEQ. V lost 0 bases and J lost 0, with 3 bases in between. The CDR3 DNA reads TGTGCCAGCAGCCAAGACAACTCTGGGGCCAACGTCCTGACTTTC. It encodes CASSQDNSGANVLTF.

The V gene is TRBV6-6, the J gene TRBJ2-1, with D unresolved. The V end lost 8 bases, the J end lost 10 bases, and 12 bases lay between the germline ends. This CDR3 spans 11 amino acids. Germline values: CDR1 MNHNY, CDR2 SVGAGI (reference sequence). CDR3 bases: TGTGCCAGCTACTCAGGTACCGAGCAGTTCTTC. This codes for CASYSGTEQFF.

The CDR3 nucleotides are TGCGCCAGCAGCTTGGGGCTGTCAGCGGGTTACAATGAGCAGTTCTTC. It translates to CASSLGLSAGYNEQFF. The gene calls are TRBV5-1 and TRBJ2-1, with a possible D match to TRBD2 (6 bases). The CDR3 runs 16 residues. Germline V gene sequence: CDR1 SGHRS, CDR2 YFSETQ. With 0 bases removed from V and 4 bases from J, the gap between germline ends came to 14 bases.

As DNA, the CDR3 is TGTGCCAGCAGTTCTATACTATTTTCACCCCTCCACTTT. This gives the protein CASSSILFSPLHF. This chain connects TRBV6-5 to TRBJ1-6; D uncertain. The CDR3 is made up of 13 amino acids. Germline CDR1 reads MNHEY; CDR2 reads SVGAGI. V was shortened by 4 bases and J by 9 bases, with 10 bases between the two germline ends.

V gene TRBV6-4 combines with J gene TRBJ1-2, with 7 positions matching TRBD1. From germline, CDR1 is MRHNA and CDR2 SNTAGT. The CDR3 loop spans 15 amino acids. The J segment lost 0 bases and the V segment lost 6 bases, leaving 7 bases of the junction unmatched. CDR3 coding DNA: TGTGCCAGCAGCCTGACAGGGTCAGCTAACTATGGCTACACCTTC. This translates into CASSLTGSANYGYTF.

The V and J genes are TRBV2 and TRBJ2-5; D gene uncertain. The CDR3 is made up of 13 amino acids. The germline V and J ends were trimmed by 6 bases and 1 base, with 9 bases remaining between them. Per germline, CDR1 SNHLY and CDR2 FYNNEI. The CDR3 DNA reads TGTGCCAGCAGCTGGGGTCGCCAAGAGACCCAGTACTTC. As protein: CASSWGRQETQYF. Using reference TRBV2 and TRBJ2-5 for the parts outside the CDR3, the full variable domain is EPEVTQTPSHQVTQMGQEVILRCVPISNHLYFYWYRQILGQKVEFLVSFYNNEISEKSEIFDDQFSVERPDGSNFTLKIRSTKLEDSAMYFCASSWGRQETQYFGPGTRLLVL.

V gene TRBV5-6 combines with J gene TRBJ1-2; 9 bases line up with TRBD1. The germline V gene has CDR1 SGHDT and CDR2 YYEEEE. This CDR3 spans 13 amino acids. V was pared by 4 bases and J by 5 bases, with 3 bases of the junction left unmatched. CDR3 sequence (DNA): TGTGCCAGCAGCCAGACAGGGGGATATGGCTACACCTTC. Translated: CASSQTGGYGYTF.

This sequence joins TRBV30 and TRBJ1-6, with D unclear. Deletions cut 3 bases from V and 8 bases from J, with 11 bases between. The CDR3 runs 13 residues. Germline-derived CDR1 and CDR2 are GTSNPN and SVGIG (reference sequence). The DNA of the CDR3 is TGTGCCTGGAGGACGGACCAATATTCACCCCTCCACTTT. Translating it yields CAWRTDQYSPLHF.

CDR3 region: CASSGAMADTQYF. In DNA, the CDR3 is TGTGCCAGCAGCGGGGCCATGGCAGATACGCAGTATTTT. The chain employs TRBV2 and TRBJ2-3; D may match TRBD1 or TRBD2 (5 bases each). The CDR3 loop spans 13 amino acids. With 6 bases removed from V and 4 bases from J, the gap between germline ends came to 11 bases. Germline loops: CDR1 SNHLY, CDR2 FYNNEI.

V usage is TRBV4-1 and J usage is TRBJ2-7; 7 bases align to TRBD1. CDR3 length: 15 amino acids. The junction had 6 bases not matched to a gene; V was cut back by 4 bases and J by 0 bases. Germline-derived CDR1 and CDR2 are MGHRA and YSYEKL. The CDR3 protein is CASSPGQALSYEQYF. In DNA, the CDR3 is TGCGCCAGCAGCCCTGGACAGGCCCTCTCCTACGAGCAGTACTTC.

This clone turned up a few times. The chain uses TRBV14 and TRBJ1-6, with a tentative D call TRBD1 (6 bases). The germline CDR1 and CDR2 sequences are SGHDN and FVKESK. Between the trimmed V and J ends, which lost 4 bases and 10 bases, there was a span of 17 bases. This CDR3 has 15 residues. The CDR3 is CASSLGQGFRSPLHF. As DNA, the CDR3 is TGTGCCAGCAGCCTCGGTCAGGGGTTTAGGTCACCCCTCCACTTT.

The chain recombines TRBV27 with TRBJ1-2; 9 bases fit TRBD1. The CDR3 consists of 15 residues. Germline V gene lookup returns CDR1 MNHEY and CDR2 SMNVEV (reference sequence). V was clipped by 1 base and J by 6 bases; unmatched bases: 6. CDR3 bases: TGTGCCAGCAGTTTATTATCGGGACAGGGAGATGGCTACACCTTC. Its protein product is CASSLLSGQGDGYTF.

This clone was seen more than once but under ten times. The rearrangement uses TRBV7-8 and TRBJ2-2; D possibly uses TRBD1 or TRBD2 (5 bases each). The CDR3 totals 15 residues. Trimming pared 5 bases from V and 5 bases from J, leaving 15 bases between. In germline, CDR1 is SGHVS, CDR2 FQNEAQ. The CDR3 region is CASSLPWDGTGELFF. The CDR3 nucleotides are TGTGCCAGCAGCCTGCCATGGGACGGGACCGGGGAGCTGTTTTTT.

This clone was counted between two and nine times. V usage is TRBV7-2 and J usage is TRBJ1-5; 7 bases are shared with TRBD1. Germline loops: CDR1 SGHTA, CDR2 FQGNSA. V lost 5 bases to trimming and J lost 2 bases; unmatched junction nucleotides: 9. This CDR3 spans 16 amino acids. The CDR3 loop is CASSPYPTGGNQPQHF. The CDR3 DNA follows: TGTGCCAGCAGCCCTTACCCAACAGGGGGCAATCAGCCCCAGCATTTT.